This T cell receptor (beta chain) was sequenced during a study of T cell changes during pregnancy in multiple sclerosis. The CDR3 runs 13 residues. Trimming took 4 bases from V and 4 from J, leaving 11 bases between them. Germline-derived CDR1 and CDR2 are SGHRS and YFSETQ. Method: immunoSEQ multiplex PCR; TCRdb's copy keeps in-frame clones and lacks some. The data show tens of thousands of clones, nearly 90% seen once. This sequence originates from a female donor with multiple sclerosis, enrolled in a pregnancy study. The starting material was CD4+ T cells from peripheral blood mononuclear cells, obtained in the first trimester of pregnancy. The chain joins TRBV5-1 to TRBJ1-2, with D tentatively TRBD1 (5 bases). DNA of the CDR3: TGCGCCAGCAGCAGGTCACAGGCCTATGGCTACACCTTC. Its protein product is CASSRSQAYGYTF.